These 19 T cell receptor beta chains share one sample of origin, sequenced in a study of T cell clonality in common variable immunodeficiency. Generated by immunoSEQ multiplex PCR, the TCRdb table keeps only in-frame clones and is missing some. The specimen has under 45,000 clones, none found just once. The sample consisted of peripheral blood mononuclear cells. The source of these receptors is a person aged 18-70 years in good health.

This clone was detected a few times. The read ends 3 residues early relative to the CDR3; the germline J gene fills the gap. The chain combines TRBV7-8 with TRBJ1-5, with a tentative D call TRBD1 (5 bases). Germline V gene lookup returns CDR1 SGHVS and CDR2 FQNEAQ. V lost 5 bases to trimming and J lost 8 bases, with 13 bases between them. The CDR3 sequence is 13 residues long. CDR3 DNA, as far as it was read: TGTGCCAGCAGCCGTAAGGTAGGGGAGCCC. Protein: CASSRKVGEP. The full CDR3 sequence reads CASSRKVGEPQHF.

This clone was detected many times. The sequenced fragment ends 3 residues before the CDR3 boundary, so the rest is inferred from the germline J gene. The chain recombines TRBV10-1 with TRBJ2-1; 8 nucleotides match TRBD2. The CDR3 is 13 residues long. The ends lost 4 bases at V and 6 bases at J; junction bases unmatched: 2. From germline, CDR1 is WNHNN and CDR2 SYGVQD (reference sequence). This CDR3 reads CASSVAGGNEQFF. CDR3 bases read: TGCGCCAGCAGTGTTGCGGGGGGCAATGAG.

This clone has only a few counts. The read is 3 residues too short to cover the CDR3 end, so that end is filled in from the germline J gene. The V call is TRBV7-8, the J call TRBJ2-7; 11 bases fit TRBD2. The length of the CDR3 is 16 residues. J gave up 1 base and V 3 bases, and 5 bases lay outside the gene matches. Germline CDR1 is SGHVS and CDR2 is FQNEAQ. CDR3: CASSFGGTSGSYEQYF. The covered CDR3 bases are TGTGCCAGCAGCTTTGGTGGGACTAGCGGTTCCTACGAG.

This clone was counted at least ten times. Sequencing ends 3 residues short of the CDR3 end; the germline J gene provides the rest. The chain is built from TRBV30 and TRBJ2-3; 10 nucleotides agree with TRBD2. The CDR3 loop spans 14 amino acids. V was clipped by 5 bases and J by 5 bases; unmatched bases: 7. CDR1 and CDR2 (germline): GTSNPN, SVGIG (reference sequence). CDR3 DNA, as far as it was read: TGTGCCTGGTTGCCGAGCGGGAGGGGAGATACG. Protein sequence: CAWLPSGRGDT. The complete CDR3 reads CAWLPSGRGDTQYF. Drawing the rest from reference TRBV30 and TRBJ2-3, the complete variable domain is SQTIHQWPATLVQPVGSPLSLECTVEGTSNPNLYWYRQAAGRGLQLLFYSVGIGQISSEVPQNLSASRPQDRQFILSSKKLLLSDSGFYLCAWLPSGRGDTQYFGPGTRLTVL.

This clone showed up many times. With the read ending 3 residues before the CDR3 end, the germline J gene is used to fill in that end. This rearrangement joins TRBV20-1 to TRBJ1-2; D possibly corresponds to TRBD1 (5 bases). Per the germline V gene, CDR1 is DFQATT and CDR2 is SNEGSKA (reference sequence). CDR3 size: 12 residues. The V end lost 6 bases, the J end lost 4 bases, and 12 bases lay between the germline ends. CDR3 sequence reads: CSASAQGYGYTF. The sequenced CDR3 bases are TGCAGTGCCTCCGCCCAGGGCTATGGC.

With respect to this clone: The DNA ends 3 residues before the CDR3 does, and the rest of the CDR3 is filled in from the germline J gene. V usage is TRBV5-4 and J usage is TRBJ2-7, with 7 bases aligning to TRBD1. The CDR3 is 14 amino acids. The junction had 8 bases not matched to a gene; V was cut back by 4 bases and J by 4 bases. CDR1 and CDR2 from the germline V gene are SGHNT and YYREEE (reference sequence). The sequenced CDR3 bases are TGTGCCAGCAGCGAAGGGGGCTTCAGTTACGAG. Residues: CASSEGGFSYE. The entire CDR3 protein is CASSEGGFSYEQYF.

In its sample, this clone ranks as medium-sized. The CDR3 is cut off 3 residues early in the read; its end comes from the germline J gene. Other nucleotide sequences from this sample produce the same CDR3. This chain connects TRBV7-3 to TRBJ2-3; 10 positions agree with TRBD2. With 3 bases clipped from V and 0 bases from J, the junction kept 3 bases outside the gene matches. Germline V gene data show CDR1 as SGHTA and CDR2 as FQGTGA. CDR3 length equals 16 residues. CDR3 DNA, as far as it was read: TGTGCCAGCAGCTTGGGACTAGCGTCGAGCACAGATACG. It yields the protein CASSLGLASSTDT. The whole CDR3 region reads CASSLGLASSTDTQYF.

This clone occurred many times. The CDR3 sequence is CAWRPNRNYGYTF. The sequenced CDR3 bases are TGTGCCTGGAGACCCAACAGGAACTATGGC. J is TRBJ1-2 and V is TRBV30; D is possibly TRBD1 (5 bases). The read gets to within 3 residues of the CDR3 end, and the germline J gene fills in the rest. The CDR3 loop spans 13 amino acids. V lost 3 bases and J lost 2, with 10 bases in between. The germline V gene encodes CDR1 GTSNPN and CDR2 SVGIG (reference sequence).

At least ten counts were recorded for this clone. The read ends 3 residues before the CDR3 terminus; that terminus is restored from the germline J gene. This rearrangement joins TRBV24-1 to TRBJ2-5, with 12 bases aligning to TRBD2. V lost 7 bases, J lost 3 bases, and 11 bases stayed unmatched. The length of the CDR3 is 17 residues. Germline V gene lookup returns CDR1 KGHDR and CDR2 SFDVKD. Partial CDR3 DNA: TGTGCCACCAGCCCGGGACTAGCGGGCGCCCGGGAAGAGACC. Protein sequence: CATSPGLAGAREET. In full, the CDR3 reads CATSPGLAGAREETQYF.

This clone has only a few counts. The read finishes 3 residues shy of the CDR3 end, and the germline J gene is used to complete it. The rearrangement links TRBV19 to TRBJ1-2; TRBD1 agrees at 10 bases. The CDR3 runs to 14 residues. Unmatched junction bases numbered 5, after V lost 5 bases and J lost 5 bases. The germline gives CDR1 LNHDA, CDR2 SQIVND (reference sequence). Partial CDR3 DNA: TGTGCCAGTAGTCCCCGGGACAGGGGTTATGGC. Amino acid sequence: CASSPRDRGYG. In full, the CDR3 is CASSPRDRGYGYTF.

This clone was counted at least ten times. The observed sequence ends 3 residues before the CDR3 terminus, with the missing tail filled in from the germline J gene. The chain is built from TRBV12-3 or TRBV12-4 and TRBJ2-7, with D uncertain. This CDR3 is built from 14 residues. Trimming shortened V by 2 bases and J by 0 bases, and 8 bases separated the two germline ends. The sequenced part of the CDR3 DNA is TGTGCCAGCAGTTTAAACACCGTCTCCTACGAG. Protein product: CASSLNTVSYE. The whole CDR3 sequence reads CASSLNTVSYEQYF.

About this clone: The CDR3 extends 3 residues past the end of the read, so its final part is completed from the germline J gene. The V gene is TRBV6-1, the J gene TRBJ1-6, with TRBD1 matching over 11 bases. The CDR3 runs to 18 residues. Unmatched junction bases numbered 3, after V lost 2 bases and J lost 0 bases. Germline-derived CDR1 and CDR2 are MNHNS and SASEGT. CDR3 DNA (partial): TGTGCCAGCAGTGAAAGTGGGACAGGGGGCTCCTATAATTCACCC. Protein sequence: CASSESGTGGSYNSP. The full CDR3 reads CASSESGTGGSYNSPLHF.

Only a few counts were recorded for this clone. From the germline J gene comes the end of the CDR3, since the read stops 3 residues before it. The chain has TRBV18 and TRBJ1-5, with TRBD1 as a possible D gene (5 bases). There are 14 residues in the CDR3. V was pared by 5 bases and J by 1 base, with 9 bases between. Germline-derived CDR1 and CDR2 are KGHSH and LQKENI. CDR3 bases read: TGTGCCAGCTCAAAGACAGCGAGCAATCAGCCC. Encoded protein: CASSKTASNQP. In full, the CDR3 is CASSKTASNQPQHF.

This clone is classed as medium-sized. The read falls 3 residues short of the CDR3 end, and the missing part is taken from the germline J gene. This chain connects TRBV5-1 to TRBJ1-3, with 7 bases matching TRBD1. V lost 3 bases, J lost 0 bases, and 6 bases stayed unmatched. This CDR3 region has 16 residues. The germline V gene encodes CDR1 SGHRS and CDR2 YFSETQ. CDR3 protein: CASSWDSQSSGNTIYF. CDR3 bases read: TGCGCCAGCAGCTGGGACAGCCAGAGCTCTGGAAACACC.

This clone showed up many times. The read is 3 residues too short to cover the CDR3 end, so that end is filled in from the germline J gene. Other DNA sequences from this sample encode an identical CDR3 as well. The gene calls are TRBV7-2 and TRBJ2-1, with 7 nucleotides matching TRBD2. Germline V gene sequence: CDR1 SGHTA, CDR2 FQGNSA. J gave up 5 bases and V 0 bases, and 13 bases lay outside the gene matches. This CDR3 region has 18 residues. CDR3: CASSLALLTSHSDNEQFF. Partial CDR3 DNA: TGTGCCAGCAGCTTAGCCCTTCTGACTAGCCATTCGGACAATGAG.

Notes on this clone: One end of the junction does not line up with germline, which may come from a read error. The read halts 3 residues ahead of the CDR3 end, with the missing end drawn from the germline J gene. This chain connects TRBV20-1 to TRBJ2-7; D is undetermined. This CDR3 region has 16 residues. The germline V gene encodes CDR1 DFQATT and CDR2 SNEGSKA (reference sequence). The sequenced part of the CDR3 DNA is TGCAATGCTACCCATACTACGGGTCACCAATACTACGAG. Translating it yields CNATHTTGHQYYE. The CDR3 in full is CNATHTTGHQYYEQYF.

There are many counts of this clone. The missing CDR3 end, 3 residues past where the read stops, is filled in from the germline J gene. This chain connects TRBV18 to TRBJ2-4; TRBD1 agrees at 8 bases. J gave up 1 base and V 4 bases, and 6 bases lay outside the gene matches. The CDR3 covers 16 residues. The V gene's germline CDR1 is KGHSH and CDR2 LQKENI. The CDR3 DNA, read in part, is TGTGCCAGCTCACGGACAGGGATGGGGGCCAAAAACATT. Its translation: CASSRTGMGAKNI. The complete CDR3 protein is CASSRTGMGAKNIQYF.

This clone was seen only a few times. Coverage ceases 3 residues before the CDR3 finishes, and the germline J gene fills in the end. V and J are TRBV5-1 and TRBJ2-1; 8 bases fit TRBD2. Germline V lookup: CDR1 SGHRS, CDR2 YFSETQ. The CDR3 spans 14 residues. J gave up 5 bases and V 0 bases, and 1 base lay outside the gene matches. The CDR3 loop reads CASSLAGGNNEQFF. The DNA read from the CDR3 is TGCGCCAGCAGCTTGGCGGGGGGGAACAATGAG.

This clone was seen repeatedly, ten times or more. The read gets to within 3 residues of the CDR3 end, and the germline J gene fills in the rest. This rearrangement joins TRBV7-2 to TRBJ2-4; a weak D match, TRBD1 (7 bases). This CDR3 region has 14 residues. Per the germline V gene, CDR1 is SGHTA and CDR2 is FQGNSA. Trimming took 5 bases from V and 7 from J, leaving 15 bases between them. The CDR3 bases that were read are TGTGCCAGCAGCCGCGGAGGGGGCGCGAACATT. This sequence encodes CASSRGGGANI. The full CDR3 protein is CASSRGGGANIQYF.